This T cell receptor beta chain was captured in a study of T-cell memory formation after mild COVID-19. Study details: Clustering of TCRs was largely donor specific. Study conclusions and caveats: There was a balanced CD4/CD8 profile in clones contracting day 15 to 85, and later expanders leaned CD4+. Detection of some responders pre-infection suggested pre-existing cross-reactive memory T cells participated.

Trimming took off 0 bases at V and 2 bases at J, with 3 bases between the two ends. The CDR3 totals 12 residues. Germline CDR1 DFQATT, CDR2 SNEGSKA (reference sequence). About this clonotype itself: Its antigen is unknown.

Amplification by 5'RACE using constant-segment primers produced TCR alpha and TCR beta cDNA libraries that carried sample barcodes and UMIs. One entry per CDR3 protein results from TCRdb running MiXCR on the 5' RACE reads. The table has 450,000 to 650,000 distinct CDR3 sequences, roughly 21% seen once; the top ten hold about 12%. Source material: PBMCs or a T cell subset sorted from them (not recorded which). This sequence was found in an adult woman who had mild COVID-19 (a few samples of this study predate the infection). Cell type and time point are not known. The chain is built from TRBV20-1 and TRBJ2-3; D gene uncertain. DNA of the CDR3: TGCAGTGCTAGAGAAGTCACAGATACGCAGTATTTT. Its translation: CSAREVTDTQYF.